The 26 T cell receptor beta chains below all came from one sample that was sequenced in a study of T-cell memory formation after mild COVID-19. Each CDR3 protein is one row after TCRdb ran MiXCR on the 5' RACE reads. The table lists under 650,000 distinct CDR3 sequences, roughly 18% of them singletons, with more than 10% in the top ten. Sequencing was done on a sample of PBMCs or a T cell subset sorted from them (not recorded which). The receptor set was obtained from an adult woman who had mild COVID-19 (a few samples of this study predate the infection). Cell type and time point are not known.

This clonotype has at least ten counts. The chain combines TRBV12-3 or TRBV12-4 with TRBJ2-7, with 10 bases matching TRBD1. This CDR3 contains 14 residues. Germline trimming cut 7 bases from V and 2 bases from J; bases unmatched to any gene: 5. For the CDR3, the DNA is TGTGCCAGCACCCCTGGACAGGGGGCCTACGAGCAGTACTTC. Translation gives CASTPGQGAYEQYF.

This chain connects TRBV27 to TRBJ1-2; 7 positions match TRBD1. Germline V gene lookup returns CDR1 MNHEY and CDR2 SMNVEV (reference sequence). The CDR3 has 12 amino acids. Trimming at V came to 4 bases and at J to 8 bases, leaving 4 bases not matched to a gene. For the CDR3, the DNA is TGTGCCAGCAGTTCGACAGGGAAAGGCTACACCTTC. Its translation is CASSSTGKGYTF.

This rearrangement joins TRBV20-1 to TRBJ2-7; TRBD2 aligns across 12 bases. The J segment lost 1 base and the V segment lost 0 bases, leaving 1 base of the junction unmatched. The CDR3 consists of 15 residues. Germline CDR1 is DFQATT and CDR2 is SNEGSKA (reference sequence). CDR3 sequence (DNA): TGCAGTGCTAGAGAACTAGCGGGAGGATCCTACGAGCAGTACTTC. Protein product: CSARELAGGSYEQYF.

V and J are TRBV6-1 and TRBJ2-5, with D tentatively TRBD2 (6 bases). The CDR3 has 17 residues. Germline V gene data show CDR1 as MNHNS and CDR2 as SASEGT. Trimming cost V 6 bases and J 2 bases, with 22 bases left between them. CDR3 loop: CASRLVGGIRGQETQYF. The CDR3 DNA sequence: TGTGCCAGCAGACTTGTGGGGGGAATCCGGGGGCAAGAGACCCAGTACTTC.

The gene calls are TRBV7-9 and TRBJ2-6, with D unclear. Germline V CDR1 and CDR2: SEHNR, FQNEAQ (reference sequence). Trimming shortened V by 6 bases and J by 11 bases, and 17 bases separated the two germline ends. The CDR3 totals 14 residues. The CDR3 here is CASSSQGRLDVLTF. The CDR3 nucleotides are TGTGCCAGCAGTTCTCAAGGGCGCCTTGACGTCCTGACTTTC.

The chain is built from TRBV6-5 and TRBJ1-1; D remains unclear. CDR1 MNHEY and CDR2 SVGAGI come from the germline V gene. This CDR3 has 11 amino acids. V gave up 2 bases and J gave up 5 bases, with 3 bases separating them. Here the CDR3 reads CASSYGTEAFF. The CDR3 bases are TGTGCCAGCAGTTACGGGACTGAAGCTTTCTTT.

The V call is TRBV29-1, the J call TRBJ2-1; D may be TRBD2 (5 bases). The germline V gene encodes CDR1 SQVTM and CDR2 ANQGSEA. V gave up 3 bases and J gave up 0 bases, with 21 bases separating them. The CDR3 is 18 residues long. This CDR3 is CSVDGVEEVESSYNEQFF. CDR3 DNA: TGCAGCGTTGATGGGGTCGAGGAGGTCGAGAGCTCCTACAATGAGCAGTTCTTC.

This clonotype was picked up a small number of times. This chain links TRBV7-2 with TRBJ2-1; D not resolved. Trimming cost V 3 bases and J 6 bases, with 9 bases left between them. The CDR3 runs 13 residues. Per germline, CDR1 SGHTA and CDR2 FQGNSA. The CDR3 bases are TGTGCCAGCAGCTTCGACTCGTCCAATGAGCAGTTCTTC. Its protein is CASSFDSSNEQFF.

This clonotype has more than one count but fewer than ten. Compared with germline, one end of the junction differs, possibly owing to a read error. The rearrangement uses TRBV20-1 and TRBJ1-1, with TRBD1 as a possible D gene (5 bases). Per germline, CDR1 DFQATT and CDR2 SNEGSKA (reference sequence). This CDR3 is 14 amino acids long. The CDR3 reads CSAGRDFFNTEAFF. As DNA, the CDR3 is TGCAGTGCTGGCCGGGACTTCTTTAACACCGAAGCTTTCTTT.

The table lists this clonotype with a few counts. V gene TRBV7-6 combines with J gene TRBJ2-1, with 12 bases aligning to TRBD2. CDR1 is SGHVS and CDR2 is FNYEAQ in the germline V gene. The CDR3 is 17 amino acids. V was clipped by 4 bases and J by 7 bases; unmatched bases: 11. CDR3 nucleotides: TGTGCCAGCAGCTCTACTAGCGGGAGGAGGAATTGGAATGAGCAGTTCTTC. It translates to CASSSTSGRRNWNEQFF.

The chain couples TRBV24-1 to TRBJ1-1; weak D call: TRBD1 (6 bases). The germline V and J ends were trimmed by 10 bases and 5 bases, with 13 bases remaining between them. The CDR3 sequence is 12 residues long. Germline assignment: CDR1 KGHDR and CDR2 SFDVKD. The CDR3 DNA is TGTGCCACATCGGGGGCGGCTACTGAAGCTTTCTTT. Amino acids: CATSGAATEAFF.

The chain has TRBV7-9 and TRBJ2-7; D unresolved. The CDR3 extends over 11 amino acids. Trimming removed 4 bases from V and 7 bases from J, with 8 bases in between. Germline V CDR1 and CDR2: SEHNR, FQNEAQ (reference sequence). The CDR3 sequence: CASSSNMEQYF. The CDR3 nucleotides read TGTGCCAGCAGCTCGAACATGGAGCAGTACTTC.

There are a few counts of this clonotype. This rearrangement joins TRBV24-1 to TRBJ2-3; 8 bases align to TRBD2. Germline loops: CDR1 KGHDR, CDR2 SFDVKD. CDR3 length equals 16 residues. Trimming removed 3 bases from V and 5 bases from J; junction bases left unmatched: 9. The CDR3 sequence: CATSDRSSGSRDTQYF. In DNA, the CDR3 is TGTGCCACCAGTGATCGGTCTAGCGGGTCACGAGATACGCAGTATTTT.

The chain uses TRBV7-9 and TRBJ2-2, with 10 positions matching TRBD1. Trimming took 1 base from V and 1 from J; bases not matched to a gene: 3. Germline CDR1 reads SEHNR; CDR2 reads FQNEAQ (reference sequence). The CDR3 has 17 amino acids. The CDR3 spells CASSLGQGAVNTGELFF. Here the CDR3 DNA reads TGTGCCAGCAGCTTAGGACAGGGGGCTGTGAACACCGGGGAGCTGTTTTTT.

This chain uses TRBV5-1 with TRBJ2-5, with 13 nucleotides matching TRBD2. Germline V gives CDR1 SGHRS, CDR2 YFSETQ. CDR3 size: 16 residues. V dropped 4 bases and J dropped 2; count of bases not matched to a gene: 5. CDR3 residues: CASSARLAGGQETQYF. In nucleotides, the CDR3 is TGCGCCAGCAGCGCGAGACTAGCGGGAGGACAAGAGACCCAGTACTTC.

The V call is TRBV7-6, the J call TRBJ2-1; 11 nucleotides match TRBD1. This CDR3 region has 16 residues. Germline lookup yields CDR1 SGHVS and CDR2 FNYEAQ. With V trimmed by 1 base and J by 3 bases, 2 bases remained unmatched. CDR3 nucleotides: TGTGCCAGCAGCTTAGTGGGGACAGGGGGCTACAATGAGCAGTTCTTC. It is translated as CASSLVGTGGYNEQFF.

This chain links TRBV7-4 with TRBJ2-2, with D maybe TRBD1 (5 bases). In germline, CDR1 is SGHVT, CDR2 SQSDAQ. Trimming took off 6 bases at V and 0 bases at J, with 20 bases between the two ends. The length of the CDR3 is 18 residues. The CDR3 is CASSYPQGRRSNTGELFF. CDR3 DNA sequence: TGTGCCAGCAGTTACCCCCAGGGTCGACGATCGAACACCGGGGAGCTGTTTTTT.

This clonotype was counted many times. V gene TRBV7-2 combines with J gene TRBJ2-5, with D perhaps matching TRBD1 (6 bases). Trimming took 7 bases from V and 2 from J, leaving 14 bases between them. The CDR3 runs 14 residues. Germline loops: CDR1 SGHTA, CDR2 FQGNSA. The CDR3 nucleotides read TGTGCCAGCACCACGCGCGGACAGCAAGAGACCCAGTACTTC. Translation gives CASTTRGQQETQYF. Supplemented by reference TRBV7-2 and TRBJ2-5, the full variable domain reads GAGVSQSPSNKVTEKGKDVELRCDPISGHTALYWYRQSLGQGLEFLIYFQGNSAPDKSGLPSDRFSAERTGGSVSTLTIQRTQQEDSAVYLCASTTRGQQETQYFGPGTRLLVL.

V usage is TRBV29-1 and J usage is TRBJ2-1; D unclear. CDR1 is SQVTM, CDR2 ANQGSEA, per germline. This CDR3 has 13 amino acids. V lost 4 bases and J 2 bases, leaving 9 bases between the germline ends. The CDR3 nucleotides read TGCAGCGTTGGGATGGCGACCTACAATGAGCAGTTCTTC. This codes for CSVGMATYNEQFF.

The rearrangement uses TRBV7-9 and TRBJ2-5; D is unresolved. V was clipped by 1 base and J by 5 bases, with 14 bases between them. Germline lookup yields CDR1 SEHNR and CDR2 FQNEAQ (reference sequence). This CDR3 has 15 residues. CDR3 loop: CASSLDSFGVETQYF. The CDR3 DNA reads TGTGCCAGCAGCTTAGACAGTTTTGGCGTGGAGACCCAGTACTTC.

V usage is TRBV27 and J usage is TRBJ2-7, with TRBD1 matching over 8 bases. The CDR3 extends over 16 amino acids. Germline V gene lookup returns CDR1 MNHEY and CDR2 SMNVEV (reference sequence). Trimming at V came to 3 bases and at J to 3 bases, leaving 10 bases not matched to a gene. The CDR3 region has the DNA TGTGCCAGCAGTTTCGGTTTTGGGGGGACAGGCTACGAGCAGTACTTC. It translates to CASSFGFGGTGYEQYF.

In its sample, this clonotype was seen many times. The V call is TRBV28, the J call TRBJ1-3, with TRBD1 as a possible D gene (6 bases). The CDR3 has 18 residues. Trimming took 5 bases from V and 4 from J, leaving 24 bases between them. Germline V gives CDR1 MDHEN, CDR2 SYDVKM. CDR3 residues: CASSPFLYSGQGGNTIYF. The CDR3 coding sequence is TGTGCCAGCAGTCCCTTTTTATACTCGGGACAAGGCGGAAACACCATATATTTT.

This clonotype was seen only a few times. V usage is TRBV7-2 and J usage is TRBJ2-7; 12 bases are shared with TRBD2. The CDR3 loop spans 17 amino acids. V shed 3 bases, J shed 5 bases, and the junction held 11 bases outside the gene matches. Germline V gives CDR1 SGHTA, CDR2 FQGNSA. DNA of the CDR3: TGTGCCAGCAGCTTGAATCTAGCGGGAGGGACTTACCACGAGCAGTACTTC. This encodes CASSLNLAGGTYHEQYF.

The rearrangement links TRBV5-1 to TRBJ2-3; weak D call: TRBD2 (5 bases). CDR1 SGHRS and CDR2 YFSETQ come from the germline V gene. There are 15 residues in the CDR3. V was clipped by 1 base and J by 0 bases, with 9 bases between them. The CDR3 DNA follows: TGCGCCAGCAGCTTGTGGGAGAGGAGCACAGATACGCAGTATTTT. It specifies CASSLWERSTDTQYF.

V is TRBV7-2 and J is TRBJ2-7; 8 bases are shared with TRBD2. Trimming took 6 bases from V and 5 from J; bases not matched to a gene: 12. The germline CDR1 and CDR2 sequences are SGHTA and FQGNSA. The CDR3 is made up of 15 amino acids. CDR3 nucleotides: TGTGCCAGCAGTTTCGTAGCGGGAACCCCTGACGAGCAGTACTTC. The encoded protein is CASSFVAGTPDEQYF.

The V call is TRBV7-6, the J call TRBJ2-7; 7 bases map to TRBD2. This CDR3 region has 15 residues. CDR1 SGHVS and CDR2 FNYEAQ come from the germline V gene. The V segment lost 5 bases and the J segment 7 bases; nucleotides outside the gene matches: 14. DNA for the CDR3: TGTGCCAGCAGCACCCGACCGGGACTACCCGTGGAGCAGTACTTC. Translation gives CASSTRPGLPVEQYF. Full variable domain (missing parts from reference TRBV7-6 and TRBJ2-7): GAGVSQSPRYKVTKRGQDVALRCDPISGHVSLYWYRQALGQGPEFLTYFNYEAQQDKSGLPNDRFSAERPEGSISTLTIQRTEQRDSAMYRCASSTRPGLPVEQYFGPGTRLTVT.